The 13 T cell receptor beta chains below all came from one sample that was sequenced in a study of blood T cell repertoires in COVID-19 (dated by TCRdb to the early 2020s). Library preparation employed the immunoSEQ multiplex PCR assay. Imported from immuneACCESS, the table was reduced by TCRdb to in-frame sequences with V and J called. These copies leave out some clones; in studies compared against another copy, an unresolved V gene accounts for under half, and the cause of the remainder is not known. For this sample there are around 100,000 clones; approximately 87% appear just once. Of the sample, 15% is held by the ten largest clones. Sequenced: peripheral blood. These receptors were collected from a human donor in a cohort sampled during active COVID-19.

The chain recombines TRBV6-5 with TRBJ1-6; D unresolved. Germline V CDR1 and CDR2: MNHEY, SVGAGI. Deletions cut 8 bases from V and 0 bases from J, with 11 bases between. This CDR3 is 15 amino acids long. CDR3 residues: CASSVESSYNSPLHF. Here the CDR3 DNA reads TGTGCCAGCTCGGTAGAGAGCTCCTATAATTCACCCCTCCACTTT.

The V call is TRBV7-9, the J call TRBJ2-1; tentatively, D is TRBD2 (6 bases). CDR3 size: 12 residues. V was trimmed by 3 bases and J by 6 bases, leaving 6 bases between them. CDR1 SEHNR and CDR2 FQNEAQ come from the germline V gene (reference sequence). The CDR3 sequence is CASSFSGNEQFF. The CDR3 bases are TGTGCCAGCAGCTTTAGCGGCAATGAGCAGTTCTTC.

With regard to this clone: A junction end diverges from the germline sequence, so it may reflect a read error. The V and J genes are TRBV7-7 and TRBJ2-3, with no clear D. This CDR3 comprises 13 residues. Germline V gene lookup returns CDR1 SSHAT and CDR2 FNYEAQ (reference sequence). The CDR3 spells CASSLDRSDTQYF. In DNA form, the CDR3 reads TGTGCTAGCAGCCTAGACCGGAGCGATACGCAGTATTTT.

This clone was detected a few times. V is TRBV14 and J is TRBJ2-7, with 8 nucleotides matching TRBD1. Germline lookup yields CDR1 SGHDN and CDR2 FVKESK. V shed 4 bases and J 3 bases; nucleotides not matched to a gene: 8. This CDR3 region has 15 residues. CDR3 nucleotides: TGTGCCAGCAGCCGTAGGACAGGGTATCTCTACGAGCAGTACTTC. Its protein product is CASSRRTGYLYEQYF.

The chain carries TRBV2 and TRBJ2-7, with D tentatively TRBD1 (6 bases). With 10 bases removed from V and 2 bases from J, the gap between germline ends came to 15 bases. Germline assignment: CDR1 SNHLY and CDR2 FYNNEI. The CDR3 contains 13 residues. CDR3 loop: CATLLDSTYEQYF. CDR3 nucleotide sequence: TGTGCCACCCTCCTGGACAGTACCTACGAGCAGTACTTC. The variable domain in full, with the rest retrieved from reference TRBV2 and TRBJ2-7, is EPEVTQTPSHQVTQMGQEVILRCVPISNHLYFYWYRQILGQKVEFLVSFYNNEISEKSEIFDDQFSVERPDGSNFTLKIRSTKLEDSAMYFCATLLDSTYEQYFGPGTRLTVT.

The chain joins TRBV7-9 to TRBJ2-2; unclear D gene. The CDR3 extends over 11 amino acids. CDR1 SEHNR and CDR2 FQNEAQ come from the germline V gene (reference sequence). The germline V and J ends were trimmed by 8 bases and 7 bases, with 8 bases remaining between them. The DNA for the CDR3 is TGTGCCAGCCTTCCCAGCGGGGAGCTGTTTTTT. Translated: CASLPSGELFF.

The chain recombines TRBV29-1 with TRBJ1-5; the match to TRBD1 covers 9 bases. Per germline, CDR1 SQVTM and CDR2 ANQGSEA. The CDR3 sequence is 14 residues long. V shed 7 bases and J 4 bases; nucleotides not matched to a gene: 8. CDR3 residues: CSALTGGGNQPQHF. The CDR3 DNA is TGCAGCGCCCTGACAGGGGGAGGAAATCAGCCCCAGCATTTT. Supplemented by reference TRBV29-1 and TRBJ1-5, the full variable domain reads SAVISQKPSRDICQRGTSLTIQCQVDSQVTMMFWYRQQPGQSLTLIATANQGSEATYESGFVIDKFPISRPNLTFSTLTVSNMSPEDSSIYLCSALTGGGNQPQHFGDGTRLSIL.

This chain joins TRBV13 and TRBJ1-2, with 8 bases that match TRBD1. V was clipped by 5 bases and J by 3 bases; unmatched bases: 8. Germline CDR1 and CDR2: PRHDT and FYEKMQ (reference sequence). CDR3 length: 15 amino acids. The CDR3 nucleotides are TGTGCCAGCAGCCAAGAGGCGACAGGGGACTATGGCTACACCTTC. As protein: CASSQEATGDYGYTF. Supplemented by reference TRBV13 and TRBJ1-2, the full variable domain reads AAGVIQSPRHLIKEKRETATLKCYPIPRHDTVYWYQQGPGQDPQFLISFYEKMQSDKGSIPDRFSAQQFSDYHSELNMSSLELGDSALYFCASSQEATGDYGYTFGSGTRLTVV.

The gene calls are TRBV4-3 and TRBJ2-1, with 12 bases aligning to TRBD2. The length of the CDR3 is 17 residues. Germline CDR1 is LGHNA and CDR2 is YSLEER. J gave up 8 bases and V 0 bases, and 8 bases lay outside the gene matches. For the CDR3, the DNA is TGCGCCAGCAGCCAAGATTTTGCGACTAGCGGGAGCTATGAGCAGTTCTTC. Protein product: CASSQDFATSGSYEQFF.

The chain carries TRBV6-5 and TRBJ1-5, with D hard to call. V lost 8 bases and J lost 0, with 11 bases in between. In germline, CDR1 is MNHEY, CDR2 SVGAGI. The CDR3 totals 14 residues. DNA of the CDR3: TGTGCCAGCTCCCCTACAGATAGCAATCAGCCCCAGCATTTT. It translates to CASSPTDSNQPQHF.

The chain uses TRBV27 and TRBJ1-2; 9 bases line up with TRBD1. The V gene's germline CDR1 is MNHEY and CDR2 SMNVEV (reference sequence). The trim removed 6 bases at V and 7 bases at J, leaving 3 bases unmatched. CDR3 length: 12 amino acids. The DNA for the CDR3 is TGTGCCAGCAGCTCGACAGGGGGTGGCTACACCTTC. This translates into CASSSTGGGYTF.

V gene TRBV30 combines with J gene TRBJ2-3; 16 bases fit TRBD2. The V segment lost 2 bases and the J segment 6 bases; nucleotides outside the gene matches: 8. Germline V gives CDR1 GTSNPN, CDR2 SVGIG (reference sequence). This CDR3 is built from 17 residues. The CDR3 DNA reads TGTGCCTGGAGTTTGGGACTAGCGGGAGGGCCAGGGGATACGCAGTATTTT. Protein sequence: CAWSLGLAGGPGDTQYF.

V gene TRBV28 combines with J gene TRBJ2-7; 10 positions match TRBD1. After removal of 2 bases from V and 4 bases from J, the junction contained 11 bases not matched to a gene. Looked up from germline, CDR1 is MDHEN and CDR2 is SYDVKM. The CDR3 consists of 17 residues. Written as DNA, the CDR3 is TGTGCCAGCAGTTTAAGCCCTCAGACAGGGGGCAGGTACGAGCAGTACTTC. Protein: CASSLSPQTGGRYEQYF.